The clone carrying this TCR beta chain has a handful of counts. The antigen is not known. Using its own MiXCR run on the 5' RACE reads, TCRdb lists one record per CDR3 protein. The table shows about 580,000 distinct CDR3 sequences, with roughly 17% occurring only once. This sample is part of a study of T cells after yellow fever vaccination. Study-wide findings and caveats: The study re-detected most primary-vaccination clones after the booster (about 95% CD4, roughly 90% CD8).

There are 13 residues in the CDR3. The J gene is TRBJ2-3, the V gene TRBV21-1; the D call in the table, TRBD1, was not verified against the DNA. TRBV21-1 is reported as a pseudogene. The input for sequencing was PBMCs, taken about 5 days after the first yellow fever vaccination. This receptor was identified in a man aged 18 to 30 who received the YFV17D yellow fever vaccine. The CDR3 bases are TGTGCCAGCCGGGCCAGGTTGACAGATACGCAGTATTTT. It codes for CASRARLTDTQYF.